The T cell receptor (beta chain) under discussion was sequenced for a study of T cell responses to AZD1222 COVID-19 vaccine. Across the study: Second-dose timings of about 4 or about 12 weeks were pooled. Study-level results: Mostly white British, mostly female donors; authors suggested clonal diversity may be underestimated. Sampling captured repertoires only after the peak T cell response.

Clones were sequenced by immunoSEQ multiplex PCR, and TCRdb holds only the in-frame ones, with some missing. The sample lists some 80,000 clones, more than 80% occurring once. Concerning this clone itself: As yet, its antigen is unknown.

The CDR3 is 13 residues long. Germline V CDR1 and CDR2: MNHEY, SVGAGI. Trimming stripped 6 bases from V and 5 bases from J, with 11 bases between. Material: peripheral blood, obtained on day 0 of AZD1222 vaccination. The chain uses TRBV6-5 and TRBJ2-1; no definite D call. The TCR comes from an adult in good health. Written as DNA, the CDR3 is TGTGCCAGCAGCCATCCGGAGAACAATGAGCAGTTCTTC. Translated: CASSHPENNEQFF.